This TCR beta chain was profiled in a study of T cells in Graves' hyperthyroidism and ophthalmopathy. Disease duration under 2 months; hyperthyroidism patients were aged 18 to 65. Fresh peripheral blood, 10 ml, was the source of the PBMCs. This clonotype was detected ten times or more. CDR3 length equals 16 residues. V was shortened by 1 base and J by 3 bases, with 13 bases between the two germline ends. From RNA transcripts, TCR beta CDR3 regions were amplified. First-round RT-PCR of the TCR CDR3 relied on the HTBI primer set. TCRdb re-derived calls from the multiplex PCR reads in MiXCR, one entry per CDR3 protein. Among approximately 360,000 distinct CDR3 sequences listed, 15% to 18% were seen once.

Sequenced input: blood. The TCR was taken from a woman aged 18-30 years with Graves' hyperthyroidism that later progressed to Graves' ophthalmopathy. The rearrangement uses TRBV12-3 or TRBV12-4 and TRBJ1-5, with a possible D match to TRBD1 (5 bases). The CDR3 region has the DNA TGTGCCAGCAGTTTAGGGACACTTTACCACAATCAGCCCCAGCATTTT. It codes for CASSLGTLYHNQPQHF.